This TCR beta chain was found in a study of Ad26.COV2.S vaccination and SARS-CoV-2 variants. In the case of this clone: What it binds is not known.

Study results and caveats: Breadth, reportedly substantial, characterized the spike-specific CD8+ and CD4+ T cell responses after vaccination. With respect to non-spike TCR breadth, vaccine and placebo recipients were similar. Total responses of T cells may have been underestimated by the analyses of TCR breadth and depth.

Measured with immunoSEQ multiplex PCR; TCRdb has only the in-frame clones, and not every one. The profile shows around 350,000 clones, approximately 90% of them singletons. The CDR3 runs 16 residues. V dropped 4 bases and J dropped 3 bases, with 17 bases sitting between them. Looked up from germline, CDR1 is SNHLY and CDR2 is FYNNEI. This rearrangement joins TRBV2 to TRBJ2-3; D is unresolved. Material: peripheral blood, obtained after recovery from COVID-19. The receptor was isolated from a human donor who had recovered from COVID-19. CDR3 DNA: TGTGCCAGCAGTGTCTTGATCGGCAGGCTGACAGATACGCAGTATTTT. It translates to CASSVLIGRLTDTQYF.